The 28 T cell receptor beta chains presented below share a single source sample, sequenced in a study of blood T cell repertoires in COVID-19. Measured with immunoSEQ multiplex PCR; TCRdb has only the in-frame clones, and not every one. Of some 200,000 clones listed, 70% to 90% are singletons. Sequenced: peripheral blood. All receptors derive from a woman aged 18 to 35 who had recovered from COVID-19.

The rearrangement joins TRBV2 to TRBJ1-2; TRBD1 aligns across 9 bases. The V segment lost 9 bases and the J segment 8 bases; nucleotides outside the gene matches: 13. Germline V gene sequence: CDR1 SNHLY, CDR2 FYNNEI. The CDR3 sequence is 14 residues long. The CDR3 DNA reads as TGTGCCAGTAGAAACACAGGGGGCCCATGGGGCTACACCTTC. It is translated as CASRNTGGPWGYTF.

The V call is TRBV5-6, the J call TRBJ1-1, with D possibly being TRBD1 (5 bases). Between the trimmed V and J ends, which lost 0 bases and 7 bases, there was a span of 13 bases. The CDR3 runs 14 residues. Germline-derived CDR1 and CDR2 are SGHDT and YYEEEE. The DNA of the CDR3 is TGTGCCAGCAGCTTGGGCGGGGCCCGGGTTGAAGCTTTCTTT. Protein sequence: CASSLGGARVEAFF.

The rearrangement links TRBV4-3 to TRBJ2-2; 10 nucleotides agree with TRBD2. V was pared by 0 bases and J by 5 bases, with 0 bases of the junction left unmatched. Germline V gives CDR1 LGHNA, CDR2 YSLEER. The CDR3 consists of 15 residues. The CDR3 DNA reads as TGCGCCAGCAGCCAAGAGGGACTAGCGACCGGGGAGCTGTTTTTT. This gives the protein CASSQEGLATGELFF.

The chain joins TRBV10-2 to TRBJ2-5, with TRBD2 matching over 7 bases. Looked up from germline, CDR1 is WSHSY and CDR2 is SAAADI. This CDR3 region has 16 residues. V was clipped by 6 bases and J by 4 bases; unmatched bases: 14. CDR3 DNA sequence: TGCGCCAGCAGGGGACTTGCGGGAGTGGTTGGAGAGACCCAGTACTTC. As protein: CASRGLAGVVGETQYF.

The chain uses TRBV7-2 and TRBJ2-5; TRBD2 agrees at 11 bases. The CDR3 totals 14 residues. Germline V gene lookup returns CDR1 SGHTA and CDR2 FQGNSA. The ends lost 5 bases at V and 4 bases at J; junction bases unmatched: 3. The CDR3 reads CASSPGTSGETQYF. The CDR3, as DNA: TGTGCCAGCAGCCCCGGGACTAGCGGAGAGACCCAGTACTTC.

This rearrangement joins TRBV4-3 to TRBJ1-2; the match to TRBD1 covers 9 bases. After removal of 0 bases from V and 8 bases from J, the junction contained 7 bases not matched to a gene. CDR3 length: 15 amino acids. Per the germline V gene, CDR1 is LGHNA and CDR2 is YSLEER. This chain's CDR3 is CASSQDVGDREGYTF. The CDR3 DNA follows: TGCGCCAGCAGCCAAGATGTTGGGGACAGGGAGGGCTACACCTTC.

The V call is TRBV6-5, the J call TRBJ1-1; D may be TRBD1 (6 bases). The germline gives CDR1 MNHEY, CDR2 SVGAGI. This CDR3 comprises 13 residues. V was cut by 10 bases and J by 11 bases, with 23 bases left in between. Here the CDR3 DNA reads TGTGCCACACGACTCGACGATACAGGGCGGGCTTTCTTT. It codes for CATRLDDTGRAFF.

The chain couples TRBV5-5 to TRBJ2-1; D gene uncertain. This CDR3 is 15 amino acids long. In germline, CDR1 is SGHKS, CDR2 YYEKEE (reference sequence). Trimming cost V 1 base and J 2 bases, with 10 bases left between them. The CDR3 loop is CASSLFGDAYNEQFF. The CDR3 nucleotides are TGTGCCAGCAGCTTGTTCGGAGACGCCTACAATGAGCAGTTCTTC.

The CDR3 DNA sequence: TGCGCCAGCAGCTTGGAGGGGAACTGGCAGTTCTTC. This gives the protein CASSLEGNWQFF. This chain joins TRBV5-1 and TRBJ2-1; tentative D call: TRBD1 (5 bases). CDR1 SGHRS and CDR2 YFSETQ come from the germline V gene. Trimming pared 0 bases from V and 12 bases from J, leaving 10 bases between. The CDR3 length is 12 residues.

V and J are TRBV6-2 or TRBV6-3 and TRBJ2-7; D perhaps matches TRBD2 (5 bases). Germline CDR1 MNHEY, CDR2 SVGEGT. Deletions cut 3 bases from V and 2 bases from J, with 17 bases between. The CDR3 is 16 residues long. The CDR3 is CASSYSMRDTTYEQYF. The CDR3 DNA reads TGTGCCAGCAGTTATTCCATGAGGGATACAACCTACGAGCAGTACTTC.

The rearrangement joins TRBV11-2 to TRBJ1-2; 7 bases match TRBD1. Germline lookup yields CDR1 SGHAT and CDR2 FQNNGV. The CDR3 consists of 14 residues. V shed 5 bases and J 2 bases; nucleotides not matched to a gene: 5. Here the CDR3 DNA reads TGTGCCAGCAGCCCTTGGACAGGCAACTATGGCTACACCTTC. As protein: CASSPWTGNYGYTF. The complete variable domain, with remaining parts taken from reference TRBV11-2 and TRBJ1-2, reads EAGVAQSPRYKIIEKRQSVAFWCNPISGHATLYWYQQILGQGPKLLIQFQNNGVVDDSQLPKDRFSAERLKGVDSTLKIQPAKLEDSAVYLCASSPWTGNYGYTFGSGTRLTVV.

The J gene is TRBJ1-2, the V gene TRBV18; the match to TRBD1 covers 7 bases. Looked up from germline, CDR1 is KGHSH and CDR2 is LQKENI. V shed 4 bases and J 2 bases; nucleotides not matched to a gene: 10. The CDR3 runs to 16 residues. CDR3 sequence: CASSLNHRDSNYGYTF. CDR3 nucleotides: TGTGCCAGCTCACTCAACCACCGGGACAGCAACTATGGCTACACCTTC.

The chain couples TRBV20-1 to TRBJ2-1; 11 positions agree with TRBD2. Germline CDR1 DFQATT, CDR2 SNEGSKA (reference sequence). V was pared by 3 bases and J by 4 bases, with 5 bases of the junction left unmatched. This CDR3 has 15 residues. CDR3 DNA: TGCAGTGCTAGTAGGACTAGCGGGCTGTACAATGAGCAGTTCTTC. Translated: CSASRTSGLYNEQFF.

The gene calls are TRBV4-3 and TRBJ1-1; 11 bases are a match to TRBD1. This CDR3 region has 15 residues. After removal of 1 base from V and 3 bases from J, the junction contained 1 base not matched to a gene. From germline, CDR1 is LGHNA and CDR2 YSLEER. The CDR3 DNA follows: TGCGCCAGCAGCCAAGGGGACAGGGGGGACACTGAAGCTTTCTTT. It specifies CASSQGDRGDTEAFF.

CDR3 residues: CASSLRFGRVGEQFF. In nucleotides, the CDR3 is TGTGCCAGCAGCCTACGCTTCGGGCGGGTAGGTGAGCAGTTCTTC. The chain uses TRBV7-3 and TRBJ2-1, with D perhaps TRBD2 (5 bases). CDR1 is SGHTA, CDR2 FQGTGA, per germline. The CDR3 length is 15 residues. The V end lost 5 bases, the J end lost 9 bases, and 20 bases lay between the germline ends.

The chain has TRBV5-5 and TRBJ2-7; TRBD2 matches at 7 bases. V trimming: 0 bases; J trimming: 6 bases; junction bases outside the gene matches: 6. Germline loops: CDR1 SGHKS, CDR2 YYEKEE (reference sequence). This CDR3 comprises 14 residues. The CDR3 DNA follows: TGTGCCAGCAGCTTGGAGGCGGGAGCTCTCGAGCAGTACTTC. Encoded protein: CASSLEAGALEQYF.

The chain has TRBV2 and TRBJ2-5, with 8 bases lining up with TRBD2. Per the germline V gene, CDR1 is SNHLY and CDR2 is FYNNEI. With 6 bases clipped from V and 3 bases from J, the junction kept 6 bases outside the gene matches. The CDR3 contains 14 residues. The CDR3 is CASRETSGEETQYF. The CDR3 DNA reads TGTGCCAGCAGGGAAACTAGCGGTGAAGAGACCCAGTACTTC.

The gene calls are TRBV18 and TRBJ1-4, with 8 bases that match TRBD1. This CDR3 region has 17 residues. CDR1 KGHSH and CDR2 LQKENI come from the germline V gene. The V and J ends lost 4 bases and 4 bases, in that order; junction bases with no gene match: 11. The CDR3: CASSHRPGQVDNEKLFF. The CDR3 DNA follows: TGTGCCAGCTCACACCGCCCGGGACAGGTCGATAATGAAAAACTGTTTTTT.

The CDR3 region is CASSPGMNTEAFF. Written as DNA, the CDR3 is TGCGCCAGCTCCCCGGGGATGAACACTGAAGCTTTCTTT. The chain links TRBV10-1 to TRBJ1-1; unclear D gene. The germline CDR1 and CDR2 sequences are WNHNN and SYGVQD (reference sequence). The CDR3 is 13 residues long. Between the trimmed V and J ends, which lost 8 bases and 0 bases, there was a span of 10 bases.

The chain joins TRBV9 to TRBJ1-5; D remains unclear. This CDR3 is built from 15 residues. Trimming shortened V by 0 bases and J by 0 bases, and 7 bases separated the two germline ends. From germline, CDR1 is SGDLS and CDR2 YYNGEE. The CDR3: CASSVGGNSNQPQHF. The CDR3 DNA is TGTGCCAGCAGCGTAGGAGGGAATAGCAATCAGCCCCAGCATTTT.

This clone is a singleton in its sample. The chain uses TRBV4-3 and TRBJ2-1, with D hard to call. CDR1 is LGHNA and CDR2 is YSLEER in the germline V gene. V lost 3 bases to trimming and J lost 0 bases, with 9 bases between them. CDR3 length: 15 amino acids. The CDR3 protein is CASSQTEASYNEQFF. CDR3 nucleotide sequence: TGCGCCAGCAGCCAGACTGAAGCCTCCTACAATGAGCAGTTCTTC.

The chain couples TRBV15 to TRBJ2-7; D remains ambiguous. CDR3 length: 14 amino acids. V gave up 4 bases and J gave up 3 bases, with 13 bases separating them. Per germline, CDR1 LNHNV and CDR2 YYDKDF (reference sequence). CDR3 residues: CATSMTPPRYEQYF. The CDR3 DNA sequence: TGTGCCACCAGCATGACACCTCCGCGCTACGAGCAGTACTTC.

This clone was observed once. The chain is built from TRBV28 and TRBJ2-1, with 10 positions matching TRBD2. Trimming removed 6 bases from V and 0 bases from J; junction bases left unmatched: 14. The CDR3 extends over 19 amino acids. The V gene's germline CDR1 is MDHEN and CDR2 SYDVKM. CDR3 sequence (DNA): TGTGCCAGCAGGCCACGAGCCGGACTAGCGGAGAGCTCCTACAATGAGCAGTTCTTC. Its protein product is CASRPRAGLAESSYNEQFF.

The rearrangement links TRBV3-1 (or the pseudogene TRBV3-2) to TRBJ2-3; TRBD2 agrees at 10 bases. Per germline, CDR1 LGHDT and CDR2 YNNKEL (reference sequence). V shed 0 bases, J shed 3 bases, and the junction held 3 bases outside the gene matches. The CDR3 contains 16 residues. CDR3 nucleotide sequence: TGTGCCAGCAGCCAAGATCAAGCGGGAGGGACAGATACGCAGTATTTT. As protein: CASSQDQAGGTDTQYF.

The chain recombines TRBV29-1 with TRBJ2-5; the match to TRBD2 covers 7 bases. V shed 3 bases and J 1 base; nucleotides not matched to a gene: 5. CDR1 is SQVTM and CDR2 is ANQGSEA in the germline V gene. CDR3 length: 14 amino acids. The CDR3 sequence: CSVEASGLQETQYF. The CDR3 nucleotides read TGCAGCGTTGAGGCTAGCGGACTCCAAGAGACCCAGTACTTC.

This clone was detected only once. V is TRBV14 and J is TRBJ2-1; 7 bases are shared with TRBD1. The J segment lost 5 bases and the V segment lost 0 bases, leaving 1 base of the junction unmatched. The CDR3 sequence is 14 residues long. The germline CDR1 and CDR2 sequences are SGHDN and FVKESK. The CDR3 spells CASSQDDRDNEQFF. The CDR3 DNA reads TGTGCCAGCAGCCAAGACGACAGGGACAATGAGCAGTTCTTC. The whole variable domain, filled in from reference TRBV14 and TRBJ2-1, reads EAGVTQFPSHSVIEKGQTVTLRCDPISGHDNLYWYRRVMGKEIKFLLHFVKESKQDESGMPNNRFLAERTGGTYSTLKVQPAELEDSGVYFCASSQDDRDNEQFFGPGTRLTVL.

J is TRBJ2-1 and V is TRBV7-9, with D tentatively TRBD1 (5 bases). With 5 bases removed from V and 1 base from J, the gap between germline ends came to 12 bases. CDR1 and CDR2 from the germline V gene are SEHNR and FQNEAQ (reference sequence). The CDR3 runs to 15 residues. The CDR3 DNA follows: TGTGCCAGCAGCCCCGAAGGGGCTTCCTACAATGAGCAGTTCTTC. This gives the protein CASSPEGASYNEQFF.

The gene calls are TRBV10-2 and TRBJ1-5; 7 bases line up with TRBD1. The CDR3 totals 15 residues. J lost 1 base, V lost 6 bases, and 6 bases had no gene match. CDR1 is WSHSY and CDR2 is SAAADI in the germline V gene. This CDR3 is CASRDGTVSNQPQHF. DNA for the CDR3: TGCGCCAGCAGAGACGGGACAGTCAGCAATCAGCCCCAGCATTTT.